These T cell receptor beta chains were read from a single sample in a study of cytomegalovirus exposure and HLA in healthy donors. TCRdb keeps only in-frame clones here, not all; method: immunoSEQ multiplex PCR. The sample carries 110,000 to 150,000 clones, around three quarters recorded once. Sequenced input: PBMCs. The receptors were gathered from a man between 40 and 49 years old in good health and CMV-seropositive. The conserved cysteine and the conserved F or W are not part of the CDR3 here. A D gene is named only where the DNA matches it firmly. The size of a clone is reported for some rows only, either as once, few or many, or as a class for expanded clones.

>TRBV7-9|TRBJ2-3|TRBD2|NA
ASSLGLAGVDTQY
>TRBV18|TRBJ2-1|NA|NA
ASSPGSNEQF
>TRBV10-1|TRBJ2-7|TRBD1|NA
ASSERTGYEQY
>TRBV19|TRBJ1-2|NA|NA
ASRRDGATESYGYT
>TRBV30|TRBJ2-7|TRBD2|NA
AWSVRSSGGLYEQY
>TRBV5-6|TRBJ2-7|TRBD2|NA
ASSPGPGTTEQY
>TRBV29-1|TRBJ1-2|NA|NA
SVYGGGAGGDYGYT
>TRBV19|TRBJ1-2|NA|NA
ASSTKIQGYYGYT
>TRBV7-3|TRBJ2-1|TRBD2|NA
ASSLSAMGREKTYNEQF
>TRBV19|TRBJ2-3|NA|NA
ASSPLTGTDTQY
>TRBV11-2|TRBJ1-6|NA|NA
ASSLESGKVNSPLH
>TRBV29-1|TRBJ1-2|TRBD1|once
SVVGQVPNYGYT